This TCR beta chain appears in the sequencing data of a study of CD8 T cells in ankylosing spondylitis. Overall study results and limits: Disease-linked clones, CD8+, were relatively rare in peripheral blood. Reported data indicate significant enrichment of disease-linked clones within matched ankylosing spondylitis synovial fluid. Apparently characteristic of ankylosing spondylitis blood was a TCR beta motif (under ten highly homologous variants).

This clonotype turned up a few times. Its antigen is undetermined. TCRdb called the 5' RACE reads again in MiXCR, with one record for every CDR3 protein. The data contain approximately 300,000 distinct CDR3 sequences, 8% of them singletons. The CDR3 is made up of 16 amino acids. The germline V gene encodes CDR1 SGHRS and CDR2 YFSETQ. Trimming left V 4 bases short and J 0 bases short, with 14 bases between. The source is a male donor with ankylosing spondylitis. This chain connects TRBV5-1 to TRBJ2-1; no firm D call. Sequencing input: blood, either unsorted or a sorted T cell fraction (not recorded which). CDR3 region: CASSPWRSSSYNEQFF. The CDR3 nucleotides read TGCGCCAGCAGCCCCTGGAGATCTAGCTCCTACAATGAGCAGTTCTTC.